This T cell receptor beta chain was identified in a study of shared clonotypes between healthy human individuals. The CDR3 is 14 amino acids. V trimming: 1 base; J trimming: 4 bases; junction bases outside the gene matches: 0. Germline assignment: CDR1 SGDLS and CDR2 YYNGEE. Unsorted samples relied on around 100 million PBMCs, which served as the source of genomic DNA. Broader study findings: Clonotype sharing among donors was expected to depend on sequencing depth.

Investigators spread the genomic DNA of each subset evenly over several immunoSEQ plates. PCR replicates from unsorted PBMC used roughly 300 ng DNA, and this amount was roughly 32,000 T cell genomes. Measured with immunoSEQ multiplex PCR; TCRdb has only the in-frame clones, and not every one. The sample consists of approximately 440,000 clones, about 74% of them appearing once. A remark on this clone: The antigen is undetermined.

The specimen sequenced was PBMCs. The J gene is TRBJ2-7, the V gene TRBV9; 12 bases agree with TRBD2. The receptor was isolated from a woman in her forties in good health. Some clones in this sample may be carry-over from other donors' samples. The CDR3 region has the DNA TGTGCCAGCAGCGTACTAGCGGGAGGGTACGAGCAGTACTTC. Translated, it gives CASSVLAGGYEQYF. The full variable domain, rest sourced from reference TRBV9 and TRBJ2-7, is DSGVTQTPKHLITATGQRVTLRCSPRSGDLSVYWYQQSLDQGLQFLIQYYNGEERAKGNILERFSAQQFPDLHSELNLSSLELGDSALYFCASSVLAGGYEQYFGPGTRLTVT.